This entry features one T cell receptor beta chain sequence. No antigen is known for it. The data derive from a study of cytomegalovirus exposure and HLA in healthy donors. The wider study: The 120 or so validation repertoires, a later analysis reported, used the same platform as the approximately 650 first-cohort repertoires. Findings and limits, study-wide: Researchers counted about 150 TCR beta chains as cytomegalovirus-associated.

The donors were in the approximately 130-subject validation cohort; that cohort was separate from the 666-subject first cohort. This CDR3 spans 14 amino acids. The germline gives CDR1 GTSNPN, CDR2 SVGIG (reference sequence). V gave up 0 bases and J gave up 1 base, with 8 bases separating them. Assay used: immunoSEQ multiplex PCR; TCRdb lists only in-frame clones, some missing. This table holds some 180,000 clones, approximately 86% found once. Sequenced: PBMCs. The V gene is TRBV30, the J gene TRBJ2-3; D gene uncertain. The sequence was collected from a man aged 25-40 years in good health and CMV-seropositive. CDR3 DNA: TGTGCCTGGAGTGTAAAGGTCCGCACAGATACGCAGTATTTT. Its protein product is CAWSVKVRTDTQYF.